Listed here is a single T cell receptor beta chain. The antigen remains unidentified. The data were obtained in a study of T-cell memory formation after mild COVID-19. Study results and limitations: Clones that contracted clustered mainly in CM and EM if CD4+ and in EMRA if CD8+.

MiXCR was run by TCRdb on the 5' RACE reads, yielding one entry per CDR3 protein. This repertoire shows some 46,000 distinct CDR3 sequences, around 6.1% found once; its top ten account for 0.79%. V was trimmed by 6 bases and J by 1 base, leaving 13 bases between them. This CDR3 contains 15 residues. The clonotype comes from an adult who had mild COVID-19 (a few samples of this study predate the infection). Cell type and time point are not known. Sequences were obtained from PBMCs or a T cell subset sorted from them (not recorded which). The gene calls are TRBV12-3 or TRBV12-4 and TRBJ1-3, with D perhaps TRBD1 (5 bases). CDR3 protein: CASRSPRVSGNTIYF. The CDR3 nucleotides are TGTGCCAGCAGGTCCCCCAGGGTATCTGGAAACACCATATATTTT.